This TCR beta chain appears in the sequencing data of a study of blood T cells in healthy people across ages. Study-level background: T cells yielded about one barcoded beta molecule per two cells through template switching.

The CDR3 spans 13 residues. Trimming cost V 2 bases and J 3 bases, with 11 bases left between them. Germline V lookup: CDR1 DFQATT, CDR2 SNEGSKA (reference sequence). Through a sample-barcoded 5' primer and a J-beta primer mix, a second PCR was run for roughly 6 to 11 cycles. MiXCR, run by TCRdb on the 5' RACE reads, gives a single entry per CDR3 protein. The data show a few hundred thousand distinct CDR3 sequences, less than 30% seen once. The sample providers were healthy Caucasian people from Russia, aged roughly 6 to 95. J is TRBJ2-7 and V is TRBV20-1; possibly TRBD1 or TRBD2 for D (5 bases each). The source of this sequence is a woman in her sixties or seventies in good health. Sample: blood. The CDR3 coding sequence is TGCAGTGCTAGAAGCGAGGGGAACTACGAGCAGTACTTC. This translates into CSARSEGNYEQYF.